These 3 T cell receptor beta chains share one sample of origin, sequenced in a study of CD8+CD57+ T cells in acquired aplastic anemia. The use of genomic DNA as template underpinned the TCR beta VDJ and CDR3 profiling. Via MiXCR, TCRdb re-called the reads, giving one row per CDR3 protein. Of about 120,000 distinct CDR3 sequences in the sample, about 60% were seen once. For sequencing, patients were chosen who had shown expansion of CD8+CD57+ cells by flow cytometry. The sample was sorted CD4+, CD8+, or CD8+CD57+ T cells (not recorded which) from PBMCs. The receptors originated from a human donor with aplastic anemia.

The sample holds a few counts of this clonotype. The chain is built from TRBV29-1 and TRBJ1-2; TRBD1 is a possible D gene (5 bases). The V and J ends lost 0 bases and 6 bases respectively, with 8 bases between them. Germline CDR1 and CDR2: SQVTM and ANQGSEA. This CDR3 region has 12 residues. This chain's CDR3 is CSVEEGGNGYTF. The DNA for the CDR3 is TGCAGCGTTGAAGAGGGGGGAAATGGCTACACCTTC.

The rearrangement joins TRBV7-9 to TRBJ1-2; D ambiguous. CDR1 is SEHNR, CDR2 FQNEAQ, per germline (reference sequence). With 3 bases removed from V and 6 bases from J, the gap between germline ends came to 11 bases. The CDR3 consists of 13 residues. For the CDR3, the DNA is TGTGCCAGCAGCTTCCCAGGAGGGAATGGCTACACCTTC. Translation gives CASSFPGGNGYTF. Based on the CDR3 plus reference TRBV7-9 and TRBJ1-2, the full variable domain is DTGVSQNPRHKITKRGQNVTFRCDPISEHNRLYWYRQTLGQGPEFLTYFQNEAQLEKSRLLSDRFSAERPKGSFSTLEIQRTEQGDSAMYLCASSFPGGNGYTFGSGTRLTVV.

This clonotype came up many times. The CDR3 region is CASSTAHIQGLSNYGYTF. Here the CDR3 DNA reads TGTGCCAGTAGTACCGCGCATATCCAGGGCCTTTCTAACTATGGCTACACCTTC. The chain combines TRBV19 with TRBJ1-2; tentative D call: TRBD1 (5 bases). V lost 4 bases and J 0 bases, leaving 21 bases between the germline ends. The CDR3 is 18 amino acids. The germline V gene has CDR1 LNHDA and CDR2 SQIVND (reference sequence).